The rows below give T cell receptor beta chains drawn from one sample of a study of CD8 T cells in ankylosing spondylitis. TCRdb ran MiXCR on the 5' RACE reads and lists one entry per CDR3 protein. Counted here are some 840,000 distinct CDR3 sequences, approximately 12% occurring once; the ten biggest clones make up approximately 0.5%. Material: blood, either unsorted or a sorted T cell fraction (not recorded which). The source of these receptors is a male donor with ankylosing spondylitis. CDR3s include the opening cysteine and the closing phenylalanine or tryptophan.

V,J,CDR3
TRBV6-5,TRBJ1-1,CASSYSEIQPWNTEAFF
TRBV20-1,TRBJ2-7,CSASDRGPRRHF
TRBV9,TRBJ2-7,CASSVGAQDYEQYF
TRBV20-1,TRBJ2-7,CSAYFTSVGEQYF
TRBV5-1,TRBJ2-7,CASSLDPGAGSGYF
TRBV6-6,TRBJ2-5,CASSYRGEETQYF
TRBV7-2,TRBJ1-5,CASSSKNQPQHF
TRBV2,TRBJ1-6,CASSQSSYNSPLHF
TRBV7-9,TRBJ2-2,CASSQTGKDNRELFF
TRBV20-1,TRBJ1-5,CSAQVGARPQHF
TRBV6-1,TRBJ2-4,CASSEGGRFQYF
TRBV7-3,TRBJ1-2,CASSLTAGTGGRVPYGYTF
TRBV12-5,TRBJ1-1,CASGLWVTEAFF
TRBV28,TRBJ2-7,CASSGFGQAENNF
TRBV20-1,TRBJ1-5,CSASGQGIGGSNQPQHF
TRBV7-2,TRBJ1-4,CASSLKPVRTNEKLFF
TRBV7-2,TRBJ1-4,CASSLVFWDRNEKLFF
TRBV15,TRBJ1-4,CATSRAGEFEKLFF
TRBV10-3,TRBJ2-1,CAISDLAGGPSYNEQFF
TRBV6-6,TRBJ1-1,CASSYSMSTEAFF
TRBV11-2,TRBJ2-1,CASSRSSGGLAGEQFF
TRBV25-1,TRBJ1-1,CASSDPTGAPEAFF
TRBV5-6,TRBJ2-3,CASRSRASGTDTQYF
TRBV7-2,TRBJ2-3,CASSLARDRDDTQYF
TRBV5-1,TRBJ2-7,CASSSGTLKDTQYF
TRBV7-2,TRBJ1-2,CASSLRTGDHYGYTF
TRBV6-2/TRBV6-3,TRBJ1-1,CASRDAGGTEAFF
TRBV10-3,TRBJ2-5,CATSWTKETQYF
TRBV7-7,TRBJ2-2,CASSSTGQGESGELFF
TRBV4-2,TRBJ2-1,CASSQTGGSYNEQFF
TRBV7-2,TRBJ2-1,CASSLSGMYNEQFF
TRBV6-1,TRBJ1-6,CASSRQGGKDSPLHF
TRBV7-2,TRBJ2-7,CASGFRGLYEQYF
TRBV20-1,TRBJ2-7,CSARDLRTGGTYEQYF
TRBV12-3/TRBV12-4,TRBJ2-3,CASSLIADITDTQYF
TRBV5-1,TRBJ2-7,CASSQRTSGGLLLGEQYF
TRBV20-1,TRBJ2-1,CSARPGGRGYNEQFF
TRBV5-1,TRBJ1-1,CASSLAEGANTEAFF
TRBV4-3,TRBJ1-1,CASSQGDGNPEAFF
TRBV7-2,TRBJ1-2,CASGTLGVLGYTF
TRBV27,TRBJ1-1,CASSPYRDRGSITEAFF
TRBV29-1,TRBJ2-7,CSVEEDRGTGQYF
TRBV7-2,TRBJ1-1,CASSTYFRNTEAFF
TRBV6-6,TRBJ2-7,CATGWTASYEQYF
TRBV20-1,TRBJ1-1,CSARGRPGTPW
TRBV5-1,TRBJ1-1,CASSQGVQNTEAFF
TRBV6-5,TRBJ1-6,CASSSIGTVISPLHF
TRBV7-2,TRBJ2-5,CASSWLAGYQETQYF
TRBV5-1,TRBJ2-3,CASSLPSGSTDTQYF